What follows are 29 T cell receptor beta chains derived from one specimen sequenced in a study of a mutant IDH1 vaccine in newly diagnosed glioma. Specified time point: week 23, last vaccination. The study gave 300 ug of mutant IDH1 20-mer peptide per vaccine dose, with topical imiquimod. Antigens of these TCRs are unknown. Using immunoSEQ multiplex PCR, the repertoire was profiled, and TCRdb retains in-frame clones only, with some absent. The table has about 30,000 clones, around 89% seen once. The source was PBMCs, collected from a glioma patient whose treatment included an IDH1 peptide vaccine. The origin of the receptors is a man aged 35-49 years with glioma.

Here the CDR3 reads CASSTTQGYGYTF. The CDR3 nucleotides read TGTGCCAGCAGCACTACTCAGGGCTATGGCTACACCTTC. The J gene is TRBJ1-2, the V gene TRBV7-2; D might be TRBD1 (5 bases). Germline CDR1 and CDR2: SGHTA and FQGNSA. V lost 5 bases, J lost 4 bases, and 11 bases lay in between. There are 13 residues in the CDR3.

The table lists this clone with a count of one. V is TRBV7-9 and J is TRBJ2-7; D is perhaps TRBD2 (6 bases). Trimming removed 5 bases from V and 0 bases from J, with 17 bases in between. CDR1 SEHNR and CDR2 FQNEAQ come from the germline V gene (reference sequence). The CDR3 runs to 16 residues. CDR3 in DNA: TGTGCCAGCAGCCCCCGTAGCGGCTTTCCCTCCTACGAGCAGTACTTC. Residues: CASSPRSGFPSYEQYF.

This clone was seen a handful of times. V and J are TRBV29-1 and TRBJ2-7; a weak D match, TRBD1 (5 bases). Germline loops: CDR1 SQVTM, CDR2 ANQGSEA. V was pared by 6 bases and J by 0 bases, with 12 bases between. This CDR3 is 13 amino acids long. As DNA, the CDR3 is TGCAGCGTAGAAACAGGCCACTCCTACGAGCAGTACTTC. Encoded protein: CSVETGHSYEQYF.

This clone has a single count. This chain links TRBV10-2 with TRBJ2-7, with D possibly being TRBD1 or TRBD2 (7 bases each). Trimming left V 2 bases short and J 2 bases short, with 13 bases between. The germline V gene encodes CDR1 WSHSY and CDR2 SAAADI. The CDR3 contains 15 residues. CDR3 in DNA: TGCGCCAGCAGTGAGGGTCAGGGGGGGCCCTACGAGCAGTACGTC. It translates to CASSEGQGGPYEQYV.

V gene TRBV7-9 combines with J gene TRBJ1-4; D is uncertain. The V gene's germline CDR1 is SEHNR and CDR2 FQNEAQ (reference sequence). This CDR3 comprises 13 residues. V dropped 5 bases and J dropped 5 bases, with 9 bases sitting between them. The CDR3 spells CASSPRVNEKLFF. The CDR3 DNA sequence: TGTGCCAGCAGCCCCCGGGTGAATGAAAAACTGTTTTTT.

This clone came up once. Written as DNA, the CDR3 is TGTGCCAGCAGTTCCCTGGGCGGGAGGGGAGATACGCAGTATTTT. It translates to CASSSLGGRGDTQYF. The V and J genes are TRBV28 and TRBJ2-3; 9 bases agree with TRBD2. This CDR3 contains 15 residues. CDR1 and CDR2 from the germline V gene are MDHEN and SYDVKM. V trimming: 4 bases; J trimming: 5 bases; junction bases outside the gene matches: 7.

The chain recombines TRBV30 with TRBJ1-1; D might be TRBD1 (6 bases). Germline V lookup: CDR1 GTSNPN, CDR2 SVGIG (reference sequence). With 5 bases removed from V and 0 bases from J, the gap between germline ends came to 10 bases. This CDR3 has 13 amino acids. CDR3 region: CAWGQLMNTEAFF. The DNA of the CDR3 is TGTGCCTGGGGACAGCTCATGAACACTGAAGCTTTCTTT.

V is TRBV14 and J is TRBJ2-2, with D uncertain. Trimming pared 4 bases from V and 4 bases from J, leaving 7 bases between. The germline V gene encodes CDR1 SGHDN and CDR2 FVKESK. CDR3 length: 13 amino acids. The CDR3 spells CASSPQPTGELFF. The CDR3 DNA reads TGTGCCAGCAGCCCTCAGCCCACCGGGGAGCTGTTTTTT.

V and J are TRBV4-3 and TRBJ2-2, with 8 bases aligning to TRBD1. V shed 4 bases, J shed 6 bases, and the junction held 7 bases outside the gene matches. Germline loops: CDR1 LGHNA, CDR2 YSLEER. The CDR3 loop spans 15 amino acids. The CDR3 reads CASSLGQGESGELFF. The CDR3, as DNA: TGCGCCAGCAGCCTCGGACAGGGTGAATCCGGGGAGCTGTTTTTT.

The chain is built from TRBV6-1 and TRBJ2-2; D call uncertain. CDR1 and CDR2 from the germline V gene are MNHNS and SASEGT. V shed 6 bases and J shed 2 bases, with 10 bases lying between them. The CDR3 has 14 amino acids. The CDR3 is CASRPTFNTGELFF. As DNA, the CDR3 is TGTGCCAGCAGACCCACCTTCAACACCGGGGAGCTGTTTTTT.

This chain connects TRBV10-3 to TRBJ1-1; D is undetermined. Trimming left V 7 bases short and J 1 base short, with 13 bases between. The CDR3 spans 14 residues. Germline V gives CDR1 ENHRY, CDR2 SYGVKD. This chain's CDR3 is CAIMFDAWNTEAFF. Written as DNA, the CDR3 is TGTGCCATCATGTTCGACGCCTGGAACACTGAAGCTTTCTTT.

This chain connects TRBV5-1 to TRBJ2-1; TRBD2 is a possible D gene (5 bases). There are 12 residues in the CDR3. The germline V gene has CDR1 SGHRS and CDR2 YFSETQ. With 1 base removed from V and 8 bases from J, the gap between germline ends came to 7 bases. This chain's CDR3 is CASSLLAYEQFF. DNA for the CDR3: TGCGCCAGCAGCTTGTTAGCGTATGAGCAGTTCTTC.

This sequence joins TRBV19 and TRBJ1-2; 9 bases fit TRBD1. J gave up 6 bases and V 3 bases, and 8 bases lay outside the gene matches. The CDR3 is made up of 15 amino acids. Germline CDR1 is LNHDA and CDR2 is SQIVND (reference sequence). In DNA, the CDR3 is TGTGCCAGTAGTATCGCCGGGACAGGGATGCATGGCTACACCTTC. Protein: CASSIAGTGMHGYTF.

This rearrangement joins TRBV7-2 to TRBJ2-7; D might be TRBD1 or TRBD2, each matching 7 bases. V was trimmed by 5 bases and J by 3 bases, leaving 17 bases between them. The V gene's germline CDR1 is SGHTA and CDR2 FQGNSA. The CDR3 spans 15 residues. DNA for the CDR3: TGTGCCAGCAGCATCGGGGGGACAGTCAACTACGAGCAGTACGTC. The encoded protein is CASSIGGTVNYEQYV.

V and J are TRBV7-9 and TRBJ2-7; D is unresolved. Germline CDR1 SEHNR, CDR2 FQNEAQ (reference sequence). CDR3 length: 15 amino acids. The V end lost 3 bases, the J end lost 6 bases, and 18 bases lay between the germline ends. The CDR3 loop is CASSLSTPLPGEQYF. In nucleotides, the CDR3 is TGTGCCAGCAGCTTGTCGACCCCCCTACCTGGCGAGCAGTACTTC.

CDR3 in amino acids: CASSQEGGRRTDTQYF. The CDR3 nucleotides are TGTGCCAGCAGCCAAGAAGGGGGGCGGCGCACAGATACGCAGTATTTT. This chain uses TRBV4-2 with TRBJ2-3; D is possibly TRBD1 or TRBD2 (6 bases each). V was pared by 0 bases and J by 1 base, with 11 bases between. The CDR3 covers 16 residues. The V gene's germline CDR1 is LGHNA and CDR2 YNFKEQ.

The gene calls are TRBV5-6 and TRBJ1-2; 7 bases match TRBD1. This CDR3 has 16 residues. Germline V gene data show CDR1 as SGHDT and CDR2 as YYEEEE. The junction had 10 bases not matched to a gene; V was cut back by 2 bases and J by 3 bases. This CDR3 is CASSFDTGAVDYGYTF. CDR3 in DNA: TGTGCCAGCAGCTTTGACACAGGGGCAGTAGACTATGGCTACACCTTC.

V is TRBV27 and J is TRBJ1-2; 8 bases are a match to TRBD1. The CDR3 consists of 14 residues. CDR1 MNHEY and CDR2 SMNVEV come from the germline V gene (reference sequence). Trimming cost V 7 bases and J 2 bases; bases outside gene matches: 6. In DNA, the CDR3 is TGTGCCAGCACCAAACAGGGGGGCAACTATGGCTACACCTTC. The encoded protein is CASTKQGGNYGYTF.

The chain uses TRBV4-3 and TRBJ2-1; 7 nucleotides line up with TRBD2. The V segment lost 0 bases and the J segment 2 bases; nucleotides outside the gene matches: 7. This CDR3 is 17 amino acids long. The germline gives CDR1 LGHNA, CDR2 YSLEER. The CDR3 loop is CASSQDRASGTYNEQFF. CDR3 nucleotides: TGCGCCAGCAGCCAAGATAGGGCTAGCGGCACCTACAATGAGCAGTTCTTC.

CDR3 sequence reads: CASSLKRLVTGNEQFF. In DNA form, the CDR3 reads TGTGCCAGCAGCTTAAAGCGCCTAGTCACGGGGAATGAGCAGTTCTTC. The rearrangement uses TRBV7-2 and TRBJ2-1, with TRBD2 as a possible D gene (5 bases). The CDR3 is 16 residues long. Germline loops: CDR1 SGHTA, CDR2 FQGNSA. Deletions cut 2 bases from V and 7 bases from J, with 18 bases between.

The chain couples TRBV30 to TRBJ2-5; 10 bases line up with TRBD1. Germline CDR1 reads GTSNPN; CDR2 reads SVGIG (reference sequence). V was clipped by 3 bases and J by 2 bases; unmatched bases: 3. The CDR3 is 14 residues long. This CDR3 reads CAWSPGQGQETQYF. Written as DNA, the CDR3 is TGTGCCTGGAGCCCGGGACAGGGGCAAGAGACCCAGTACTTC.

The CDR3 loop reads CASSPDRDYGYTF. In nucleotides, the CDR3 is TGTGCCAGCAGTCCTGACAGGGACTATGGCTACACCTTC. V is TRBV2 and J is TRBJ1-2; TRBD1 aligns across 7 bases. This CDR3 has 13 residues. With V trimmed by 5 bases and J by 3 bases, 3 bases remained unmatched. Germline V lookup: CDR1 SNHLY, CDR2 FYNNEI.

The CDR3 loop reads CASTLRDRPSGANVLTF. CDR3 DNA: TGTGCCAGTACCCTCCGGGACAGGCCCTCTGGGGCCAACGTCCTGACTTTC. The chain joins TRBV19 to TRBJ2-6, with 8 nucleotides matching TRBD1. The CDR3 spans 17 residues. Germline values: CDR1 LNHDA, CDR2 SQIVND (reference sequence). The ends lost 7 bases at V and 0 bases at J; junction bases unmatched: 8.

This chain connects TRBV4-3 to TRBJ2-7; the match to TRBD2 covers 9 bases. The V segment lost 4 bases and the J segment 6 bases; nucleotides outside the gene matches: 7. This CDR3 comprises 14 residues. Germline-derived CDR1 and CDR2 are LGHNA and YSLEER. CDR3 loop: CASSRVSGSGEQYF. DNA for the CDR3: TGCGCCAGCAGCCGCGTTAGCGGGAGCGGCGAGCAGTACTTC.

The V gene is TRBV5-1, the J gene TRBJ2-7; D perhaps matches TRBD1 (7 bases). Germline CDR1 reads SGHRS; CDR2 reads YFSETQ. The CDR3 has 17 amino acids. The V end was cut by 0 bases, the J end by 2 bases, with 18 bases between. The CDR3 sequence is CASSLARGTAGAYEQYF. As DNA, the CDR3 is TGCGCCAGCAGCTTGGCACGGGGGACAGCTGGAGCCTACGAGCAGTACTTC.

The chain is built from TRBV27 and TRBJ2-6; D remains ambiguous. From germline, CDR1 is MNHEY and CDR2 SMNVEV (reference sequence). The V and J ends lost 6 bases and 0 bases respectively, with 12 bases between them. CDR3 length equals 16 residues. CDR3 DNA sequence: TGTGCCAGCAGATACCAAATGACCTCTGGGGCCAACGTCCTGACTTTC. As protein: CASRYQMTSGANVLTF. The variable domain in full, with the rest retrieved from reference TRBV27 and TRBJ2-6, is EAQVTQNPRYLITVTGKKLTVTCSQNMNHEYMSWYRQDPGLGLRQIYYSMNVEVTDKGDVPEGYKVSRKEKRNFPLILESPSPNQTSLYFCASRYQMTSGANVLTFGAGSRLTVL.

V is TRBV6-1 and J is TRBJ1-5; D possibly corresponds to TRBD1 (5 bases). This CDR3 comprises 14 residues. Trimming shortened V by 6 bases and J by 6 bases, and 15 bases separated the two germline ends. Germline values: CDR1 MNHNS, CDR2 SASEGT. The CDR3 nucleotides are TGTGCCAGCAGCCAAGAGGGGCGGGGTCAGCCCCAGCATTTT. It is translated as CASSQEGRGQPQHF.

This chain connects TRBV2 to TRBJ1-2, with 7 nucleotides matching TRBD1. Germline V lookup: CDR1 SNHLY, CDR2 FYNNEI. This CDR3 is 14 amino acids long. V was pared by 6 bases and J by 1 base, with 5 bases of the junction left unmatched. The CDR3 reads CASSRTGLNYGYTF. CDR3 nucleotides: TGTGCCAGCAGCCGGACAGGTCTTAACTATGGCTACACCTTC.

The CDR3 spells CSGAGGQGVTDTQYF. The CDR3, as DNA: TGCAGCGGGGCCGGGGGCCAGGGAGTTACAGATACGCAGTATTTT. V gene TRBV29-1 combines with J gene TRBJ2-3; possibly TRBD1 or TRBD2 for D (6 bases each). The CDR3 is 15 residues long. V was clipped by 7 bases and J by 3 bases, with 20 bases between them. Germline-derived CDR1 and CDR2 are SQVTM and ANQGSEA.